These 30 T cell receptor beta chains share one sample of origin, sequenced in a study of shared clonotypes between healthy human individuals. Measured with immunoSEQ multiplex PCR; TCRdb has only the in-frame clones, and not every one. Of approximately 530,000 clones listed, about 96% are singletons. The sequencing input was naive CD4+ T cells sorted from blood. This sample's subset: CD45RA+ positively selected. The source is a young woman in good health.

The CDR3 region has the DNA TGTGCCAGCAGCCTACCACCGGGACAGGGCTCCTACGAGCAGTACTTC. Translating it yields CASSLPPGQGSYEQYF. This chain uses TRBV28 with TRBJ2-7, with 9 bases lining up with TRBD1. Germline trimming cut 6 bases from V and 0 bases from J; bases unmatched to any gene: 9. Germline CDR1 reads MDHEN; CDR2 reads SYDVKM. The CDR3 consists of 16 residues.

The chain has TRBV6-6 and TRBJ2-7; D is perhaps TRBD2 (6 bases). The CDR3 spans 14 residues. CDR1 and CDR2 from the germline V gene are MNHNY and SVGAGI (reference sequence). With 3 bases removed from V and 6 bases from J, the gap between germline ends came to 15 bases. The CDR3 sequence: CASSYLRGEGEQYF. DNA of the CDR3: TGTGCCAGCAGTTATTTGCGGGGAGAGGGCGAGCAGTACTTC.

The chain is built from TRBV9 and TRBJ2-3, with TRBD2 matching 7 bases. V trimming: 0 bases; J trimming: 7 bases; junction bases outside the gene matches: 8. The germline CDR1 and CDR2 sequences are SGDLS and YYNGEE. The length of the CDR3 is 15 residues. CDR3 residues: CASSVDPAGTYTQYF. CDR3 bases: TGTGCCAGCAGCGTAGACCCAGCGGGAACTTATACGCAGTATTTT.

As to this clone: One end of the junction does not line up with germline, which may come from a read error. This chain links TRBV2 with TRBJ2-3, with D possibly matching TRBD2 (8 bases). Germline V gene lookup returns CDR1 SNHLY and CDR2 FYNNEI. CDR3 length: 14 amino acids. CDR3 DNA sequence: TGTGCCGGCAGGGGGACTAGTCGGTGGGATACGCAGTATTTT. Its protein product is CAGRGTSRWDTQYF.

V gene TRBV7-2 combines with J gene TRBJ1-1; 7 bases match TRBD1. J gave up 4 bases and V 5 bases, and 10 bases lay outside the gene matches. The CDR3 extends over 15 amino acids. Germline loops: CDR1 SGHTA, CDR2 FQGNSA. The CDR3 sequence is CASSPQTGSSTEAFF. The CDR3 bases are TGTGCCAGCAGCCCTCAGACAGGGTCTAGCACTGAAGCTTTCTTT.

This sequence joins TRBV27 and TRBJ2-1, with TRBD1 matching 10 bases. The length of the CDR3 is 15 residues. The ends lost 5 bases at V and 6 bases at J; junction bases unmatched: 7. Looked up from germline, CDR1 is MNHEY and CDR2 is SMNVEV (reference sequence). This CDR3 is CASSAPGQGLNEQFF. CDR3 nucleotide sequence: TGTGCCAGCAGTGCGCCGGGACAGGGGCTCAATGAGCAGTTCTTC.

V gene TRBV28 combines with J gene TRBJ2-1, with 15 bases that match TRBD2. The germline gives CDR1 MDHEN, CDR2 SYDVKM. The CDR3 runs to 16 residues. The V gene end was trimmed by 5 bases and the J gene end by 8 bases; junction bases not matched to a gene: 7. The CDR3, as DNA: TGTGCCAGCAGTCAAAGGACTAGCGGGAGGGCCCATGAGCAGTTCTTC. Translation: CASSQRTSGRAHEQFF. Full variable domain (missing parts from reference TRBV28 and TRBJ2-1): DVKVTQSSRYLVKRTGEKVFLECVQDMDHENMFWYRQDPGLGLRLIYFSYDVKMKEKGDIPEGYSVSREKKERFSLILESASTNQTSMYLCASSQRTSGRAHEQFFGPGTRLTVL.

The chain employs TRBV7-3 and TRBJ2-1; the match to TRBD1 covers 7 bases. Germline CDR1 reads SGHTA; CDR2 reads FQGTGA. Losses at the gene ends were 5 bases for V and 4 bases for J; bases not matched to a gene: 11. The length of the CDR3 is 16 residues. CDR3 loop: CASSPIAGTAYNEQFF. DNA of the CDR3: TGTGCCAGCAGCCCTATAGCCGGGACAGCTTACAATGAGCAGTTCTTC.

CDR3 residues: CASKLNRGNTEAFF. CDR3 in DNA: TGTGCCAGCAAACTGAACAGGGGAAACACTGAAGCTTTCTTT. The chain links TRBV6-5 to TRBJ1-1; 7 bases line up with TRBD1. The germline V gene has CDR1 MNHEY and CDR2 SVGAGI. V dropped 7 bases and J dropped 2; count of bases not matched to a gene: 7. The CDR3 has 14 amino acids.

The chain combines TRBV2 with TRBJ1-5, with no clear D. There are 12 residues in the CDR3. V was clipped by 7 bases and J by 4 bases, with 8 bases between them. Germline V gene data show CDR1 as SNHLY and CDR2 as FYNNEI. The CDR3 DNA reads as TGTGCCAGCACCACTGAGAATCAGCCCCAGCATTTT. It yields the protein CASTTENQPQHF.

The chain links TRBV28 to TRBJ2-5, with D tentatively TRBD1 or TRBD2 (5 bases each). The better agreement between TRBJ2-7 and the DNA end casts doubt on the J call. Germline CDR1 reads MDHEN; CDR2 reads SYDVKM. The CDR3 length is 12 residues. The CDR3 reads CASTGRPYEQYF. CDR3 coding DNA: TGTGCCAGCACGGGACGACCCTACGAGCAGTACTTC.

Written as DNA, the CDR3 is TGTGCCAGCAGCTTAGGTAGCGGGTTATCCTACAATGAGCAGTTCTTC. Residues: CASSLGSGLSYNEQFF. This chain uses TRBV7-9 with TRBJ2-1; 7 bases line up with TRBD2. The CDR3 extends over 16 amino acids. The germline CDR1 and CDR2 sequences are SEHNR and FQNEAQ (reference sequence). V lost 1 base to trimming and J lost 1 base; unmatched junction nucleotides: 4.

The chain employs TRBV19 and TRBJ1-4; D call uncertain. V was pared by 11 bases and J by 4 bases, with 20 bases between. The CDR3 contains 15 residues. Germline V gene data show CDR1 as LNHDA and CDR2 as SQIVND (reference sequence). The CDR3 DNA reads TGTGCCTGTAAAAGGGTCCCAGTAGGTAATGAAAAACTGTTTTTT. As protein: CACKRVPVGNEKLFF.

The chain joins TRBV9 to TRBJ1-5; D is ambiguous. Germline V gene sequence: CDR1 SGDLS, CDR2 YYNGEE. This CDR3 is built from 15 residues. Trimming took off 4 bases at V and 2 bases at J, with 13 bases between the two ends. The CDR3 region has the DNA TGTGCCAGCAGCCCCCGGGCCGAGGGCAATCAGCCCCAGCATTTT. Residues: CASSPRAEGNQPQHF.

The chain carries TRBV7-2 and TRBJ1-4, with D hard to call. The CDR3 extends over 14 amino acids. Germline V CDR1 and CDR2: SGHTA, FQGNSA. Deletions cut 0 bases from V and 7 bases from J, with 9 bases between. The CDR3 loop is CASSLAGAGEKLFF. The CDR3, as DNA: TGTGCCAGCAGCTTAGCGGGAGCGGGTGAAAAACTGTTTTTT.

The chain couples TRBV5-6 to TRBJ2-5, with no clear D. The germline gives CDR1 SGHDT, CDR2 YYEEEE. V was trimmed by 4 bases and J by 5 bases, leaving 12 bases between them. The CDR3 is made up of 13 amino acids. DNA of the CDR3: TGTGCCAGCAGCCCCCGTTTAAGGGAGACCCAGTACTTC. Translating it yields CASSPRLRETQYF. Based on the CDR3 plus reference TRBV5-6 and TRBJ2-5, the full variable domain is DAGVTQSPTHLIKTRGQQVTLRCSPKSGHDTVSWYQQALGQGPQFIFQYYEEEERQRGNFPDRFSGHQFPNYSSELNVNALLLGDSALYLCASSPRLRETQYFGPGTRLLVL.

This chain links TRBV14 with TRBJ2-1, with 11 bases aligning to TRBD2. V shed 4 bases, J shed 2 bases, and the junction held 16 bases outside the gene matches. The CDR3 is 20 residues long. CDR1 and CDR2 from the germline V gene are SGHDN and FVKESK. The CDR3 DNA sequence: TGTGCCAGCAGCCGAATACTAGCGGGAGTATATGTTCGCGCCTACAATGAGCAGTTCTTC. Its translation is CASSRILAGVYVRAYNEQFF.

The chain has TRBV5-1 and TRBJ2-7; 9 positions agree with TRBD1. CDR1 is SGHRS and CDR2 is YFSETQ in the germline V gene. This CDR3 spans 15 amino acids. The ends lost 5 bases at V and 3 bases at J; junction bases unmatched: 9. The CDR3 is CASRLRDRAVYEQYF. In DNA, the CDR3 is TGCGCCAGCAGGCTCCGGGACAGGGCTGTCTACGAGCAGTACTTC.

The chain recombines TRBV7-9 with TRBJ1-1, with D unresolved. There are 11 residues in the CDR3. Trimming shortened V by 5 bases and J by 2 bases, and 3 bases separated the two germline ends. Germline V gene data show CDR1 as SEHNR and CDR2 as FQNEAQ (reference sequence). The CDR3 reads CASSINTEAFF. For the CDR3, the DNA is TGTGCCAGCAGCATTAACACTGAAGCTTTCTTT.

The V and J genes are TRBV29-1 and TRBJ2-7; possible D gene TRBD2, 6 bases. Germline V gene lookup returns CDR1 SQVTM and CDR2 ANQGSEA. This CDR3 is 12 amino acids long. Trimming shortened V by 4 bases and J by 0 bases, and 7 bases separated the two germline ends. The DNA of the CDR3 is TGCAGCGTTGGGGGGGACTCCTACGAGCAGTACTTC. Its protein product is CSVGGDSYEQYF.

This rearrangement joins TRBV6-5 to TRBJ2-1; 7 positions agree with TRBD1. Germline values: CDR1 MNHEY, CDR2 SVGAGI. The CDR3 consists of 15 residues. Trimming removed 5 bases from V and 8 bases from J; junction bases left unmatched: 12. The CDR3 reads CASSPRQGSSDEQFF. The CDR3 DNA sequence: TGTGCCAGCAGTCCGCGACAGGGATCGTCGGATGAGCAGTTCTTC.

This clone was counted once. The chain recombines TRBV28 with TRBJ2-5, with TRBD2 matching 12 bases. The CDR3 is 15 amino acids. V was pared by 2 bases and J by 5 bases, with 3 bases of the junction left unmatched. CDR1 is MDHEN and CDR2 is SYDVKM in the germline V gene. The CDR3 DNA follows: TGTGCCAGCAGTTTAAGACTAGCGGGAGTTGAGACCCAGTACTTC. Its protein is CASSLRLAGVETQYF.

The CDR3 sequence: CASSPQESDYGYTF. The CDR3 nucleotides read TGTGCCAGCAGTCCACAGGAATCAGACTATGGCTACACCTTC. The chain carries TRBV27 and TRBJ1-2; a weak D match, TRBD1 (5 bases). From germline, CDR1 is MNHEY and CDR2 SMNVEV (reference sequence). The CDR3 consists of 14 residues. V lost 5 bases, J lost 3 bases, and 13 bases lay in between.

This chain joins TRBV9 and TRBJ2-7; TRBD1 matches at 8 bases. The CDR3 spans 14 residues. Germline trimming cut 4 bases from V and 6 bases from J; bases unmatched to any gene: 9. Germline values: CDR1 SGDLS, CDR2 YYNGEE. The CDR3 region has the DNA TGTGCCAGCAGCCCTCAGACAGGGGTATCCGAGCAGTACTTC. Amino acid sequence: CASSPQTGVSEQYF.

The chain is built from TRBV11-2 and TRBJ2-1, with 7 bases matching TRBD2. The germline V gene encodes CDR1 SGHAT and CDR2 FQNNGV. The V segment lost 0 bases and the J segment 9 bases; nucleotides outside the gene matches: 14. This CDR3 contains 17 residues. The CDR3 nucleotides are TGTGCCAGCAGCTTAGATCTGTTGGGCGGGAGCGTGAGTGAGCAGTTCTTC. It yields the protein CASSLDLLGGSVSEQFF.

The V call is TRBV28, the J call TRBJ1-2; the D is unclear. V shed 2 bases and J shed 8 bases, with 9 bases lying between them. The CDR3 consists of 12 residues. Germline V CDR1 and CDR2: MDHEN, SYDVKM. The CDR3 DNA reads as TGTGCCAGCAGTTTAAAGGGTGGGGGCTACACCTTC. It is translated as CASSLKGGGYTF.

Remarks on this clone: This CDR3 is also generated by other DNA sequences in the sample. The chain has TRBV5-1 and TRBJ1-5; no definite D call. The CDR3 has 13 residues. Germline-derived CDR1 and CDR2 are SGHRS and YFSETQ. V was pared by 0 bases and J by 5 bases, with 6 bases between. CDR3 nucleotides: TGCGCCAGCAGCTTGGGGAAGGATCAGCCCCAGCATTTT. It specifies CASSLGKDQPQHF. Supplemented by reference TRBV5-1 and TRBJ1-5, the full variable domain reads KAGVTQTPRYLIKTRGQQVTLSCSPISGHRSVSWYQQTPGQGLQFLFEYFSETQRNKGNFPGRFSGRQFSNSRSEMNVSTLELGDSALYLCASSLGKDQPQHFGDGTRLSIL.

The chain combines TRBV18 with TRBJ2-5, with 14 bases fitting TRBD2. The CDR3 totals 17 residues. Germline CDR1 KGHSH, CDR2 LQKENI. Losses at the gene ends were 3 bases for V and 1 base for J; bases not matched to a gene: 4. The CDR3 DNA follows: TGTGCCAGCTCACCTCCAGGACTAGCGGGGGGCCAAGAGACCCAGTACTTC. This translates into CASSPPGLAGGQETQYF.

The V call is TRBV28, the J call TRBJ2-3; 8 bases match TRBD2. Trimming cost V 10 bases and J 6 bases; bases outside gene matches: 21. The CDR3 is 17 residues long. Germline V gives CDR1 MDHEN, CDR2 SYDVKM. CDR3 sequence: CANRYLLAGFFRDTQYF. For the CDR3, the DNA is TGTGCCAACCGTTACCTCCTAGCGGGCTTTTTTCGGGATACGCAGTATTTT.

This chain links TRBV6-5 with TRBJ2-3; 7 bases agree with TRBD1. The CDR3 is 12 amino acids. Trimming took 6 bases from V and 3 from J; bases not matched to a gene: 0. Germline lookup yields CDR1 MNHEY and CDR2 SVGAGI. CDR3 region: CASRGQTDTQYF. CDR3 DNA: TGTGCCAGCAGGGGACAGACAGATACGCAGTATTTT.